A single sample gave rise to the 7 T cell receptor beta chains below, sequenced in a study of T cell changes during pregnancy in multiple sclerosis. Here immunoSEQ multiplex PCR was the method, and the copy in TCRdb shows in-frame clones only, minus some. The sample lists 89,000 or so clones, roughly nine tenths occurring once. Sequencing used PBMCs, obtained in the first trimester of pregnancy. These TCRs come from a female donor in good health, serving as a control in a pregnancy study. Some clones in this sample may be carry-over from other donors' samples.

The gene calls are TRBV5-1 and TRBJ2-1, with TRBD1 as a possible D gene (5 bases). The germline gives CDR1 SGHRS, CDR2 YFSETQ. V dropped 3 bases and J dropped 5 bases, with 21 bases sitting between them. CDR3 length: 17 amino acids. CDR3 DNA sequence: TGCGCCAGCAGCTCCCTCAGGGCCCTCAACGAGAACAATGAGCAGTTCTTC. It codes for CASSSLRALNENNEQFF.

The chain uses TRBV6-1 and TRBJ2-4; perhaps TRBD2 as D (5 bases). The germline CDR1 and CDR2 sequences are MNHNS and SASEGT. V dropped 2 bases and J dropped 0 bases, with 8 bases sitting between them. The CDR3 totals 15 residues. The CDR3 spells CASSEKGVAKNIQYF. CDR3 DNA: TGTGCCAGCAGTGAAAAGGGAGTAGCCAAAAACATTCAGTACTTC.

The chain recombines TRBV10-3 with TRBJ1-1, with a tentative D call TRBD1 (6 bases). The CDR3 extends over 15 amino acids. From germline, CDR1 is ENHRY and CDR2 SYGVKD. The V end lost 0 bases, the J end lost 3 bases, and 11 bases lay between the germline ends. The CDR3 is CAISESGDKDTEAFF. For the CDR3, the DNA is TGTGCCATCAGTGAGTCGGGGGACAAAGACACTGAAGCTTTCTTT.

The gene calls are TRBV10-1 and TRBJ1-6, with 7 bases fitting TRBD1. The CDR3 is made up of 16 amino acids. V lost 0 bases and J lost 10; bases outside the gene matches: 9. Germline V gene lookup returns CDR1 WNHNN and CDR2 SYGVQD (reference sequence). This CDR3 reads CASSESLGTVGSPLHF. The DNA of the CDR3 is TGCGCCAGCAGTGAGTCTCTAGGGACAGTTGGATCACCCCTCCACTTT.

The V gene is TRBV27, the J gene TRBJ1-2; perhaps TRBD1 as D (5 bases). The CDR3 consists of 13 residues. The V gene's germline CDR1 is MNHEY and CDR2 SMNVEV (reference sequence). Trimming took off 3 bases at V and 3 bases at J, with 8 bases between the two ends. The CDR3 here is CASSLEGHYGYTF. CDR3 nucleotides: TGTGCCAGCAGTTTGGAGGGGCACTATGGCTACACCTTC.

The chain has TRBV5-1 and TRBJ2-3, with 7 positions matching TRBD1. Per germline, CDR1 SGHRS and CDR2 YFSETQ. This CDR3 is built from 17 residues. V was pared by 3 bases and J by 0 bases, with 10 bases of the junction left unmatched. The CDR3 sequence is CASSSNPGTASTDTQYF. In nucleotides, the CDR3 is TGCGCCAGCAGCTCAAACCCCGGGACAGCTAGCACAGATACGCAGTATTTT.

The V call is TRBV4-1, the J call TRBJ2-1; TRBD1 agrees at 11 bases. The length of the CDR3 is 17 residues. V was clipped by 3 bases and J by 8 bases; unmatched bases: 12. In germline, CDR1 is MGHRA, CDR2 YSYEKL. The CDR3 sequence is CASSHPPEDRGLDEQFF. CDR3 in DNA: TGCGCCAGCAGCCACCCCCCGGAGGACAGGGGGCTGGATGAGCAGTTCTTC.